The 4 T cell receptor beta chains given below trace back to one sample, sequenced in a study of blood T cells in healthy people across ages. Then a second PCR, running about 7 to 11 cycles, was carried out with a sample-barcoded 5' primer and a J-beta primer mix. One entry per CDR3 protein results from TCRdb running MiXCR on the 5' RACE reads. The table has a few hundred thousand distinct CDR3 sequences, 27% seen once. Sequenced: blood. The receptors were sampled from a woman in her seventies in good health.

This clonotype came up many times. An end of the junction differs from the germline gene, which may be a read error. The J gene is TRBJ2-5, the V gene TRBV5-1; D not resolved. Per the germline V gene, CDR1 is SGHRS and CDR2 is YFSETQ. CDR3 length: 11 residues. In DNA form, the CDR3 reads TGTGCCAGCAGCTTCGCGGAGACCCAGTACTTC. Its protein is CASSFAETQYF.

Comment on this clonotype: The junction departs from germline at one end; a sequencing error may be responsible. The J gene is TRBJ1-4, the V gene TRBV11-2; 8 bases map to TRBD1. CDR1 and CDR2 (germline): SGHAT, FQNNGV. This CDR3 contains 16 residues. Here the CDR3 reads CASTLGAGQENEELFF. The CDR3 nucleotides read TGTGCCAGCACCCTTGGGGCGGGACAGGAGAATGAAGAACTGTTTTTT.

This clonotype was counted between two and nine times. CDR3 amino acids: CASSFRGDQPQHF. The CDR3 DNA sequence: TGTGCCAGCAGTTTTCGCGGGGATCAGCCCCAGCATTTT. This chain links TRBV2 with TRBJ1-5; no firm D call. The CDR3 has 13 residues. Germline CDR1 is SNHLY and CDR2 is FYNNEI. V dropped 5 bases and J dropped 5 bases, with 10 bases sitting between them.

The V call is TRBV7-9, the J call TRBJ2-5; TRBD2 matches 10 bases. Losses at the gene ends were 10 bases for V and 5 bases for J; bases not matched to a gene: 7. CDR3 size: 13 residues. CDR1 is SEHNR, CDR2 FQNEAQ, per germline (reference sequence). The CDR3: CATRTSGPETQYF. For the CDR3, the DNA is TGTGCCACCCGGACTAGCGGTCCTGAGACCCAGTACTTC.